This T cell receptor beta chain was captured by sequencing in a study of T cell clones after liver transplantation. Study context: Samples came from ITN030ST, which attempted immunosuppression withdrawal within 2 years of liver transplantation.

Profiling relied on immunoSEQ multiplex PCR, and the TCRdb table lists in-frame clones only, not all of them. This sample has around 51,000 clones, with approximately 87% found just once. The sequence was collected from a human patient who received a liver transplant. Some of the T cells may derive from the graft donor. Sample: CD8+ T cells from blood, taken 12 months after liver transplant.

CDR3 sequence: CASSWAGGGGGELFF. CDR3 nucleotide sequence: TGTGCCAGCAGTTGGGCGGGAGGGGGTGGCGGGGAGCTGTTTTTT. The V and J genes are TRBV27 and TRBJ2-2; 9 bases are shared with TRBD2. Per the germline V gene, CDR1 is MNHEY and CDR2 is SMNVEV (reference sequence). The CDR3 spans 15 residues. Unmatched junction bases numbered 7, after V lost 4 bases and J lost 7 bases.